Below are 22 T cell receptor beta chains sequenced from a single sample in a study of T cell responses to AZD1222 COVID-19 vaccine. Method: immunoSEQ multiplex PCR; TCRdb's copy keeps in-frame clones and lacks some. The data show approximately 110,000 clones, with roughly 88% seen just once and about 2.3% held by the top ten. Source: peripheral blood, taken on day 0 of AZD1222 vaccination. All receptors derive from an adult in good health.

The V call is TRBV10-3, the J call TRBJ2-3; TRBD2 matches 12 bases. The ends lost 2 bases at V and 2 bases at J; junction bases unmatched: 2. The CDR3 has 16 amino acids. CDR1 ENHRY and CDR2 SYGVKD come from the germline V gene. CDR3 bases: TGTGCCATCAGTGAGGCTAGCGGGGGGGCCACAGATACGCAGTATTTT. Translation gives CAISEASGGATDTQYF.

This chain's CDR3 is CASSQLTRTHRREGYTF. The DNA of the CDR3 is TGTGCCAGCAGCCAACTTACCAGGACGCACCGACGCGAGGGCTACACCTTC. This chain joins TRBV14 and TRBJ1-2; D not resolved. The V end lost 2 bases, the J end lost 8 bases, and 24 bases lay between the germline ends. CDR3 length equals 17 residues. The germline gives CDR1 SGHDN, CDR2 FVKESK.

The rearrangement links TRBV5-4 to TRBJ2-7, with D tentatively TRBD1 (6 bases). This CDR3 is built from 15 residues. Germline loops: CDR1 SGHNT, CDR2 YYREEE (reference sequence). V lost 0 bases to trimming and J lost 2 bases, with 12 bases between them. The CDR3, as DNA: TGTGCCAGCAGCTTGGCCGTGGACAGTCCCTACGAGCAGTACTTC. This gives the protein CASSLAVDSPYEQYF.

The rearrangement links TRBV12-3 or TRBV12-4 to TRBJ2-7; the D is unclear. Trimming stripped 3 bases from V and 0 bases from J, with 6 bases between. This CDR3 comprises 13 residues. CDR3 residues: CASSLTSSYEQYF. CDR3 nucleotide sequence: TGTGCCAGCAGTTTGACCAGCTCCTACGAGCAGTACTTC.

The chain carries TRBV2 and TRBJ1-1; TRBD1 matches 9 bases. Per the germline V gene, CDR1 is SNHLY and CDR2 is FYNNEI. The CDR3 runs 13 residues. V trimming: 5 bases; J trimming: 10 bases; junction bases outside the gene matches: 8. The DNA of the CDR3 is TGTGCCAGCAGTCCCGGGACAGGGCTCGGAGCTTTCTTT. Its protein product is CASSPGTGLGAFF. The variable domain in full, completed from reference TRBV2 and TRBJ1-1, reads EPEVTQTPSHQVTQMGQEVILRCVPISNHLYFYWYRQILGQKVEFLVSFYNNEISEKSEIFDDQFSVERPDGSNFTLKIRSTKLEDSAMYFCASSPGTGLGAFFGQGTRLTVV.

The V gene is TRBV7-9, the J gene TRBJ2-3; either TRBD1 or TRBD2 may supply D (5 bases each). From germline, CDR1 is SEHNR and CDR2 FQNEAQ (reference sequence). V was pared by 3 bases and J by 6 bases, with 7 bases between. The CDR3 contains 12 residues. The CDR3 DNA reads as TGTGCCAGCAGCTTGGGGGATGATACGCAGTATTTT. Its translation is CASSLGDDTQYF. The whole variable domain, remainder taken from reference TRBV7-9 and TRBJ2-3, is DTGVSQNPRHKITKRGQNVTFRCDPISEHNRLYWYRQTLGQGPEFLTYFQNEAQLEKSRLLSDRFSAERPKGSFSTLEIQRTEQGDSAMYLCASSLGDDTQYFGPGTRLTVL.

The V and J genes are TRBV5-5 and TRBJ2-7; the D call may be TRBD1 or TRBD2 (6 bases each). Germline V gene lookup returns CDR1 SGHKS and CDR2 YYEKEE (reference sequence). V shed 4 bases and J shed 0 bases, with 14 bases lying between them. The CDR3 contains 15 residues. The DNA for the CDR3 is TGTGCCAGCAGCGGGGGGCCGGGACCCTCCTACGAGCAGTACTTC. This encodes CASSGGPGPSYEQYF.

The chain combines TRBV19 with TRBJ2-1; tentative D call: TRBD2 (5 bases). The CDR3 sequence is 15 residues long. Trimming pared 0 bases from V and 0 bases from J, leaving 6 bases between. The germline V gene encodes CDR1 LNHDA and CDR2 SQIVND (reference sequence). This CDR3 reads CASSIEGDSYNEQFF. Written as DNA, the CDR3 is TGTGCCAGTAGTATAGAGGGAGACTCCTACAATGAGCAGTTCTTC. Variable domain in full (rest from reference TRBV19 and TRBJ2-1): DGGITQSPKYLFRKEGQNVTLSCEQNLNHDAMYWYRQDPGQGLRLIYYSQIVNDFQKGDIAEGYSVSREKKESFPLTVTSAQKNPTAFYLCASSIEGDSYNEQFFGPGTRLTVL.

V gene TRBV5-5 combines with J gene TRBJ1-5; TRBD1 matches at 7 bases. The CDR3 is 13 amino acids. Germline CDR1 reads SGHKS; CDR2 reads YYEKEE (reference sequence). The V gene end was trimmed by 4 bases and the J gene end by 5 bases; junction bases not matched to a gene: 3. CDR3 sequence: CASSRTGDQPQHF. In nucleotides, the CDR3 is TGTGCCAGCAGCCGAACAGGGGATCAGCCCCAGCATTTT.

The CDR3 here is CASSLRTANQPQHF. CDR3 nucleotides: TGTGCCAGCAGCTTGCGGACAGCTAATCAGCCCCAGCATTTT. V gene TRBV5-6 combines with J gene TRBJ1-5, with a tentative D call TRBD1 (6 bases). The V end was cut by 1 base, the J end by 4 bases, with 9 bases between. This CDR3 is built from 14 residues. CDR1 and CDR2 from the germline V gene are SGHDT and YYEEEE.

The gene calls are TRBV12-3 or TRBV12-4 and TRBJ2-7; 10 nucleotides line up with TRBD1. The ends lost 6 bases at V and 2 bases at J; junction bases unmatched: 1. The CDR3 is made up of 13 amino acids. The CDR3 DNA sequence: TGTGCCAGCAGAGGGACAGGGGCCTACGAGCAGTACTTC. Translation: CASRGTGAYEQYF.

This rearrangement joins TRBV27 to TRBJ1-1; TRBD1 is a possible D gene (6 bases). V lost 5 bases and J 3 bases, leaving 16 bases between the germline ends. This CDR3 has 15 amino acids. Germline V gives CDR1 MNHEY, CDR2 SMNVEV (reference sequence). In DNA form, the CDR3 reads TGTGCCAGCAGTATAACCCCCGGACAGTACACTGAAGCTTTCTTT. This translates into CASSITPGQYTEAFF.

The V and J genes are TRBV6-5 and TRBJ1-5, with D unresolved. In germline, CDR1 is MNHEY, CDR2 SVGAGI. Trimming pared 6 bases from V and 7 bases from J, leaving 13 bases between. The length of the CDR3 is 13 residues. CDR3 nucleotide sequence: TGTGCCAGCAGCCGGGCGTACGAACAGCCCCAGCATTTT. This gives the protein CASSRAYEQPQHF.

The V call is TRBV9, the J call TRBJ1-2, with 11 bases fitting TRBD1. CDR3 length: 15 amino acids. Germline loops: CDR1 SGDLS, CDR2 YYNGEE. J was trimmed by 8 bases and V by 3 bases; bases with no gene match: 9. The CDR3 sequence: CASSAIYGTGGGYTF. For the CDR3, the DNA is TGTGCCAGCAGCGCAATATACGGGACAGGGGGAGGCTACACCTTC.

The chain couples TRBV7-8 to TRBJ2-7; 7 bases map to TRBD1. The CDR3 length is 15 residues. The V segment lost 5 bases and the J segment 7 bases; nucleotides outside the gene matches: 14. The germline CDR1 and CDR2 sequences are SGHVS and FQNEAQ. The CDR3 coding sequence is TGTGCCAGCAGCCCAGAGTCCGGGACAGAAATTGAGCAGTACTTC. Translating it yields CASSPESGTEIEQYF.

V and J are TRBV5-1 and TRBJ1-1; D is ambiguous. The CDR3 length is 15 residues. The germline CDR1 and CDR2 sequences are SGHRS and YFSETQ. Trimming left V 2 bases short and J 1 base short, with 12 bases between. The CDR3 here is CASSFDGQRNTEAFF. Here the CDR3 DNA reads TGCGCCAGCAGCTTCGACGGGCAAAGGAACACTGAAGCTTTCTTT.

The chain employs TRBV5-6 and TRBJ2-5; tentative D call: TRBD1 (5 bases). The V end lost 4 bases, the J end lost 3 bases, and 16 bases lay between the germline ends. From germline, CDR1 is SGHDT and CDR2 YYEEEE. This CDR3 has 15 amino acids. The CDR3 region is CASSADKGMEETQYF. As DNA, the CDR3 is TGTGCCAGCAGCGCGGACAAAGGGATGGAAGAGACCCAGTACTTC.

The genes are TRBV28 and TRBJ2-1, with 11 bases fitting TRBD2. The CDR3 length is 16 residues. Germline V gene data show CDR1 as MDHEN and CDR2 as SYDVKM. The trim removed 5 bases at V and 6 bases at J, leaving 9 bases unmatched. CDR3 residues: CASSPLLAGVRNEQFF. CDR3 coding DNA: TGTGCCAGCAGTCCCTTACTAGCGGGAGTACGCAATGAGCAGTTCTTC.

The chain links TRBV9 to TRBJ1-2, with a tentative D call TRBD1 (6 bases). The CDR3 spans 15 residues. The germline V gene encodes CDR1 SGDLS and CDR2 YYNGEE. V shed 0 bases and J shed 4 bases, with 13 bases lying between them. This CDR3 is CASSVDAGDFYGYTF. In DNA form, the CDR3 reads TGTGCCAGCAGCGTAGATGCAGGGGACTTCTATGGCTACACCTTC.

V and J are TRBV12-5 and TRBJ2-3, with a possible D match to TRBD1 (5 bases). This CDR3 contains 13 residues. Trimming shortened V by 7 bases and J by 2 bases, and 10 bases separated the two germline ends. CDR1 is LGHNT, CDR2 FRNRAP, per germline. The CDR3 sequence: CASAQDNTDTQYF. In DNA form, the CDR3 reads TGTGCTAGTGCCCAGGACAACACAGATACGCAGTATTTT.

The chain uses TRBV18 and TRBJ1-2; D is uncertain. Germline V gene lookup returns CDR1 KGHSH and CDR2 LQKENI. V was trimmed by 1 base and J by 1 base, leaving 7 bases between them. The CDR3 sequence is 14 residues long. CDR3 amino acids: CASSPQQSNYGYTF. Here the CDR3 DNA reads TGTGCCAGCTCACCACAGCAAAGTAACTATGGCTACACCTTC.

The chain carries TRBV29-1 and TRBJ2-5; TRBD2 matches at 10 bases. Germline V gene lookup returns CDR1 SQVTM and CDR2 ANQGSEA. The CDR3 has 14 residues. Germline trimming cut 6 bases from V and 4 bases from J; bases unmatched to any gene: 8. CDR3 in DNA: TGCAGCGTCCTCCCTAGCGGGGGTGGAGAGACCCAGTACTTC. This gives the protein CSVLPSGGGETQYF. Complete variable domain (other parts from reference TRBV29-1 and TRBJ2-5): SAVISQKPSRDICQRGTSLTIQCQVDSQVTMMFWYRQQPGQSLTLIATANQGSEATYESGFVIDKFPISRPNLTFSTLTVSNMSPEDSSIYLCSVLPSGGGETQYFGPGTRLLVL.